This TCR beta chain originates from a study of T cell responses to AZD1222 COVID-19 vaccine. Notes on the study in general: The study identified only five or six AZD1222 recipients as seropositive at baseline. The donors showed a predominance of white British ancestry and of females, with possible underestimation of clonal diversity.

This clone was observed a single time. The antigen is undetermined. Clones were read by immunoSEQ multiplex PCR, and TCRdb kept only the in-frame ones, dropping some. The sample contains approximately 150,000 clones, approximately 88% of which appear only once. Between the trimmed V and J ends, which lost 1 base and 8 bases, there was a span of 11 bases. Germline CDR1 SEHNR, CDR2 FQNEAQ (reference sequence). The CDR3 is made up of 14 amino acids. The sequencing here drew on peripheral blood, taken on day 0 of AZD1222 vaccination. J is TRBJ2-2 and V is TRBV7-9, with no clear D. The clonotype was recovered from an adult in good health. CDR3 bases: TGTGCCAGCAGCTTAGTTGGCCGCCGTGGGGAGCTGTTTTTT. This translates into CASSLVGRRGELFF.